Following are 27 T cell receptor beta chains from one sample sequenced in a study of shared clonotypes between healthy human individuals. TCRdb's table, derived via immunoSEQ multiplex PCR, lists solely in-frame clones and lacks some. The table has fewer than 700,000 clones, roughly 72% seen once. The specimen was PBMCs. Every receptor here comes from a middle-aged woman in good health. Some clones in this sample may be carry-over from other donors' samples.

The rearrangement joins TRBV6-5 to TRBJ1-2; D gene ambiguous. This CDR3 has 12 residues. CDR1 and CDR2 (germline): MNHEY, SVGAGI. Trimming took 4 bases from V and 8 from J, leaving 11 bases between them. CDR3 sequence (DNA): TGTGCCAGCAGTTCCTCGGGCGGCGGCTACACCTTC. Translation gives CASSSSGGGYTF.

The rearrangement links TRBV6-1 to TRBJ1-1, with D tentatively TRBD1 (5 bases). Trimming shortened V by 3 bases and J by 5 bases, and 13 bases separated the two germline ends. The CDR3 is 14 amino acids. CDR1 is MNHNS, CDR2 SASEGT, per germline. This CDR3 is CASSDSGESTEAFF. The DNA for the CDR3 is TGTGCCAGCAGTGACTCGGGGGAGTCGACTGAAGCTTTCTTT.

V usage is TRBV19 and J usage is TRBJ2-7, with 9 bases that match TRBD1. Germline V gene lookup returns CDR1 LNHDA and CDR2 SQIVND (reference sequence). The V and J ends lost 4 bases and 2 bases, in that order; junction bases with no gene match: 9. The CDR3 runs to 16 residues. CDR3 amino acids: CASSNQGQGPPYEQYF. Written as DNA, the CDR3 is TGTGCCAGTAGTAATCAAGGACAGGGGCCCCCCTACGAGCAGTACTTC. Filled out from reference TRBV19 and TRBJ2-7, the complete variable domain reads DGGITQSPKYLFRKEGQNVTLSCEQNLNHDAMYWYRQDPGQGLRLIYYSQIVNDFQKGDIAEGYSVSREKKESFPLTVTSAQKNPTAFYLCASSNQGQGPPYEQYFGPGTRLTVT.

On this clone: A far larger clone is one nucleotide away, so this likely arose from a read error. This chain uses TRBV29-1 with TRBJ1-1, with D unclear. Trimming pared 4 bases from V and 4 bases from J, leaving 10 bases between. CDR1 is SQVTM and CDR2 is ANQGSEA in the germline V gene. This CDR3 comprises 12 residues. The CDR3 region has the DNA TGCAGCGTTGGTTTCTGCCGCACTGAAGCTTTCTTT. Amino acids: CSVGFCRTEAFF.

The DNA of the CDR3 is TGTGCCAGCAGTTACGAGGGAAATACGCAGTATTTT. Protein: CASSYEGNTQYF. V gene TRBV6-6 combines with J gene TRBJ2-3; a possible D gene is TRBD2 (5 bases). V lost 2 bases to trimming and J lost 7 bases, with 7 bases between them. The length of the CDR3 is 12 residues. Per the germline V gene, CDR1 is MNHNY and CDR2 is SVGAGI (reference sequence).

This chain connects TRBV28 to TRBJ1-5; D uncertain. Trimming shortened V by 7 bases and J by 7 bases, and 11 bases separated the two germline ends. This CDR3 has 12 residues. Germline lookup yields CDR1 MDHEN and CDR2 SYDVKM. The DNA for the CDR3 is TGTGCCAGCATCATACGGGGACAGCCCCAGCATTTT. Protein sequence: CASIIRGQPQHF.

The CDR3: CASSRTGINTEAFF. The CDR3 region has the DNA TGTGCCAGTAGCCGGACAGGGATTAACACTGAAGCTTTCTTT. This chain links TRBV19 with TRBJ1-1, with 8 bases aligning to TRBD1. This CDR3 contains 14 residues. With V trimmed by 6 bases and J by 2 bases, 5 bases remained unmatched. Germline V gene data show CDR1 as LNHDA and CDR2 as SQIVND (reference sequence).

The chain recombines TRBV6-5 with TRBJ2-1; 12 bases align to TRBD2. The ends lost 6 bases at V and 7 bases at J; junction bases unmatched: 7. The germline V gene has CDR1 MNHEY and CDR2 SVGAGI. This CDR3 contains 15 residues. The CDR3: CASSRLAGVSNEQFF. DNA for the CDR3: TGTGCCAGCAGCAGACTAGCGGGAGTGAGTAATGAGCAGTTCTTC.

Concerning this clone itself: A far larger clone is a single base away, which makes a read error likely. The sample holds other DNA sequences that translate to the same CDR3. The CDR3 sequence is CASSLGGVGDQPQHF. The CDR3 DNA sequence: TGTGCCAGCAGTTTAGGCGGCGTGGGGGATCAGCCCCAGCACTTT. The V call is TRBV28, the J call TRBJ1-5; perhaps TRBD1 as D (5 bases). The CDR3 spans 15 residues. The germline CDR1 and CDR2 sequences are MDHEN and SYDVKM.

The chain couples TRBV28 to TRBJ2-1, with 10 bases aligning to TRBD1. The V segment lost 5 bases and the J segment 3 bases; nucleotides outside the gene matches: 4. Germline assignment: CDR1 MDHEN and CDR2 SYDVKM. This CDR3 is 15 amino acids long. CDR3: CASSVGTGVYNEQFF. CDR3 sequence (DNA): TGTGCCAGCAGTGTCGGGACAGGGGTCTACAATGAGCAGTTCTTC.

V usage is TRBV4-3 and J usage is TRBJ2-5; D is unclear. The better agreement between TRBJ2-7 and the DNA end casts doubt on the J call. There are 15 residues in the CDR3. The V gene's germline CDR1 is LGHNA and CDR2 YSLEER. The CDR3 loop is CASTPSLGRIYEQYF. The CDR3 nucleotides are TGCGCCAGCACCCCGAGCTTGGGCAGGATCTACGAGCAGTACTTC.

This clone was picked up one time. CDR3 nucleotides: TGTGCCAGTAGTGCGGAGAGCACAGATACGCAGTATTTT. Amino acid sequence: CASSAESTDTQYF. The chain uses TRBV19 and TRBJ2-3, with D hard to call. The V gene lost 5 bases and the J gene lost 0 bases, with 6 bases spanning the gap. Looked up from germline, CDR1 is LNHDA and CDR2 is SQIVND (reference sequence). The CDR3 length is 13 residues. The variable domain in full, with the rest retrieved from reference TRBV19 and TRBJ2-3, is DGGITQSPKYLFRKEGQNVTLSCEQNLNHDAMYWYRQDPGQGLRLIYYSQIVNDFQKGDIAEGYSVSREKKESFPLTVTSAQKNPTAFYLCASSAESTDTQYFGPGTRLTVL.

This clone was found once. The chain combines TRBV7-2 with TRBJ1-1; a weak D match, TRBD1 (5 bases). The CDR3 extends over 15 amino acids. The ends were cut back, 3 bases at V and 3 bases at J, with 14 bases in the middle. From germline, CDR1 is SGHTA and CDR2 FQGNSA. The CDR3 loop reads CASSLNGGSDTEAFF. For the CDR3, the DNA is TGTGCCAGCAGCTTGAACGGGGGTTCGGACACTGAAGCTTTCTTT.

The rearrangement links TRBV13 to TRBJ2-2, with TRBD2 matching 11 bases. The CDR3 is 18 residues long. Per germline, CDR1 PRHDT and CDR2 FYEKMQ (reference sequence). Trimming took 4 bases from V and 5 from J; bases not matched to a gene: 12. The CDR3, as DNA: TGTGCCAGCAGCTCAACCTTAGCGGGAGGGCCGGTAACCGGGGAGCTGTTTTTT. This sequence encodes CASSSTLAGGPVTGELFF.

J is TRBJ2-5 and V is TRBV5-1, with TRBD2 identical over 12 bases. The CDR3 covers 16 residues. Germline CDR1 reads SGHRS; CDR2 reads YFSETQ. The V gene end was trimmed by 4 bases and the J gene end by 2 bases; junction bases not matched to a gene: 6. This chain's CDR3 is CASSPPLAGGQETQYF. The CDR3 nucleotides read TGCGCCAGCAGCCCACCTCTAGCGGGAGGGCAAGAGACCCAGTACTTC. The variable domain in full, completed from reference TRBV5-1 and TRBJ2-5, reads KAGVTQTPRYLIKTRGQQVTLSCSPISGHRSVSWYQQTPGQGLQFLFEYFSETQRNKGNFPGRFSGRQFSNSRSEMNVSTLELGDSALYLCASSPPLAGGQETQYFGPGTRLLVL.

The V gene is TRBV11-3, the J gene TRBJ2-2; D is unresolved. Looked up from germline, CDR1 is SGHNT and CDR2 is YENEEA. This CDR3 comprises 19 residues. V lost 0 bases and J 0 bases, leaving 17 bases between the germline ends. In DNA form, the CDR3 reads TGTGCCAGCAGCTTAGAGGTGACGCGATACCCAGCGAACACCGGGGAGCTGTTTTTT. Amino acids: CASSLEVTRYPANTGELFF.

Points on this clone: This may arise from a read error, as a much more abundant clone is one base away. The chain carries TRBV2 and TRBJ2-2; D is perhaps TRBD1 or TRBD2 (5 bases each). From germline, CDR1 is SNHLY and CDR2 FYNNEI. CDR3 length equals 13 residues. The CDR3 DNA sequence: TGTGCTTCAGGGTTGGAGAACACCGGGGAGCTGTCTTTT. This codes for CASGLENTGELSF. Combining the CDR3 with reference TRBV2 and TRBJ2-2 gives the whole variable domain EPEVTQTPSHQVTQMGQEVILRCVPISNHLYFYWYRQILGQKVEFLVSFYNNEISEKSEIFDDQFSVERPDGSNFTLKIRSTKLEDSAMYFCASGLENTGELSFGEGSRLTVL.

The chain has TRBV29-1 and TRBJ2-2; 7 positions match TRBD1. The length of the CDR3 is 16 residues. The germline V gene has CDR1 SQVTM and CDR2 ANQGSEA. V was pared by 6 bases and J by 4 bases, with 14 bases of the junction left unmatched. CDR3 coding DNA: TGCAGCGTGGTCAGGGGGTTCGGTGCGGGCACCGGGGAGCTGTTTTTT. The encoded protein is CSVVRGFGAGTGELFF.

The rearrangement links TRBV18 to TRBJ2-5, with 9 bases matching TRBD1. The CDR3 spans 14 residues. Germline V gene sequence: CDR1 KGHSH, CDR2 LQKENI. With 8 bases clipped from V and 1 base from J, the junction kept 5 bases outside the gene matches. The CDR3 region has the DNA TGTGCCAGCGCTGAGACAGGGGGCCAAGAGACCCAGTACTTC. Its translation: CASAETGGQETQYF.

In nucleotides, the CDR3 is TGTGCCAGCAGCTTACGGGCACGCGAGGGGCTGGGCACCGGGGAGCTGTTTTTT. Encoded protein: CASSLRAREGLGTGELFF. This sequence joins TRBV7-3 and TRBJ2-2, with D tentatively TRBD1 or TRBD2 (5 bases each). Germline V gives CDR1 SGHTA, CDR2 FQGTGA. There are 18 residues in the CDR3. V was shortened by 2 bases and J by 4 bases, with 20 bases between the two germline ends.

The chain links TRBV6-1 to TRBJ2-4; TRBD2 aligns across 9 bases. The CDR3 totals 16 residues. Germline values: CDR1 MNHNS, CDR2 SASEGT. J lost 3 bases, V lost 3 bases, and 6 bases had no gene match. The CDR3 region is CASSEGSGRGKNIQYF. CDR3 nucleotides: TGTGCCAGCAGTGAGGGTAGCGGGAGAGGCAAAAACATTCAGTACTTC.

This clone appeared a few times. The V gene is TRBV4-3, the J gene TRBJ1-3, with 10 bases aligning to TRBD1. The CDR3 consists of 17 residues. Germline V gene sequence: CDR1 LGHNA, CDR2 YSLEER. J lost 2 bases, V lost 1 base, and 5 bases had no gene match. CDR3 amino acids: CASSQGQGADTGNTIYF. The CDR3 DNA reads TGCGCCAGCAGCCAAGGACAGGGGGCCGATACTGGAAACACCATATATTTT.

This clone was found a few times. This sequence joins TRBV11-2 and TRBJ1-1; D unclear. Looked up from germline, CDR1 is SGHAT and CDR2 is FQNNGV. CDR3 size: 14 residues. The V gene lost 5 bases and the J gene lost 1 base, with 11 bases spanning the gap. In DNA form, the CDR3 reads TGTGCCAGCAGCCGGCAGATGGGGAACACTGAAGCTTTCTTT. This translates into CASSRQMGNTEAFF. The complete variable domain, with remaining parts taken from reference TRBV11-2 and TRBJ1-1, reads EAGVAQSPRYKIIEKRQSVAFWCNPISGHATLYWYQQILGQGPKLLIQFQNNGVVDDSQLPKDRFSAERLKGVDSTLKIQPAKLEDSAVYLCASSRQMGNTEAFFGQGTRLTVV.

The chain has TRBV2 and TRBJ1-1; D gene uncertain. Germline lookup yields CDR1 SNHLY and CDR2 FYNNEI. The CDR3 is made up of 17 amino acids. Deletions cut 5 bases from V and 4 bases from J, with 23 bases between. In nucleotides, the CDR3 is TGTGCCAGCAGTCCCCCTGAGGGCGCGGGTTTGGGCACTGAAGCTTTCTTT. Protein: CASSPPEGAGLGTEAFF.

This sequence joins TRBV5-8 and TRBJ2-3; maybe TRBD2 (5 bases). The CDR3 sequence is 14 residues long. Germline CDR1 reads SGHTS; CDR2 reads YDEGEE. Trimming took off 1 base at V and 7 bases at J, with 13 bases between the two ends. This CDR3 is CASSLRGSPYTQYF. CDR3 nucleotides: TGTGCCAGCAGCTTGCGAGGGAGTCCATATACGCAGTATTTT.

The chain links TRBV19 to TRBJ1-5; D is unresolved. This CDR3 spans 16 amino acids. Germline V gene lookup returns CDR1 LNHDA and CDR2 SQIVND (reference sequence). V was shortened by 6 bases and J by 4 bases, with 19 bases between the two germline ends. In DNA form, the CDR3 reads TGTGCCAGTAGCCCCCCCCCAGAACGATTAAATCAGCCCCAGCATTTT. Translated, it gives CASSPPPERLNQPQHF.

The CDR3 DNA reads TGTGCCAGCAGCCCGCAGGGGGAAAAACTGTTTTTT. It codes for CASSPQGEKLFF. This chain uses TRBV7-9 with TRBJ1-4, with a weak D call TRBD1 (6 bases). This CDR3 contains 12 residues. V was clipped by 5 bases and J by 8 bases, with 9 bases between them. Germline V gene data show CDR1 as SEHNR and CDR2 as FQNEAQ (reference sequence).